The TCR beta chain described here comes from a study of human T cells and chemical hapten exposure. Study details: How much TCR each sample yielded varied, mostly because pooled library volumes differed slightly. General observations from the study: The number of TCRs above 1 in 1000 frequency did not change after DPC sensitization.

This clonotype was counted at least ten times. Its antigen is still unknown. The total RNA was obtained from whole blood that was not fractionated. Single cDNA molecules in the library carried unique molecular identifiers attached during preparation. In the study's own analysis: Sample TCR counts, which ranged from roughly 20,000 to 750,000, had a median of 95,638. TCRdb independently ran MiXCR on the 5' RACE reads; one entry per CDR3 protein. The V and J calls and clone size are TCRdb's, not the authors'. The table lists about 140,000 distinct CDR3 sequences, 3.5% to 5% of them singletons. The sequence derives from a female donor in good health.

The CDR3 DNA is TGTGCCAGCAGGGAAGACGGGACAGGGTTGTACATTCAGTACTTC. Its translation is CASREDGTGLYIQYF. The gene calls are TRBV25-1 and TRBJ2-4, with 9 bases that match TRBD1. The CDR3 totals 15 residues. Germline CDR1 reads MGHDK; CDR2 reads SYGVNS. The ends lost 6 bases at V and 8 bases at J; junction bases unmatched: 11.